Sequencing of this T cell receptor (beta chain) was carried out in a study of PD-L1 blockade in urothelial cancer. Background on the study: Patients started atezolizumab in about 2014, 1,200 mg intravenously every 3 weeks. About 90% of the 29 patients comprised males who had bladder-origin urothelial cancer. Blood samples had a median of roughly 140,000 T cells, 75,000 to 90,000 unique TCRs, and clonality 0.08 to 0.085.

Findings and limits, study-wide: Durable-benefit patients had greater expansion of tumor-associated blood clones at 3 weeks.

Measured with immunoSEQ multiplex PCR; TCRdb has only the in-frame clones, and not every one. Of more than 35,000 clones in the sample, approximately 89% were seen once. The time point is: pretreatment peripheral blood. A note on this clone: Its target is not known.

V dropped 3 bases and J dropped 3; count of bases not matched to a gene: 6. The CDR3 runs 15 residues. The V gene's germline CDR1 is SGHRS and CDR2 YFSETQ. The V call is TRBV5-1, the J call TRBJ2-3; TRBD1 matches 8 bases. This material consisted of PBMCs, taken around atezolizumab (anti-PD-L1) treatment. The TCR originated in a woman aged 60-75 years with urothelial cancer. The CDR3 DNA reads as TGCGCCAGCAGCTCTGGACAGGGTCCAACAGATACGCAGTATTTT. It specifies CASSSGQGPTDTQYF.